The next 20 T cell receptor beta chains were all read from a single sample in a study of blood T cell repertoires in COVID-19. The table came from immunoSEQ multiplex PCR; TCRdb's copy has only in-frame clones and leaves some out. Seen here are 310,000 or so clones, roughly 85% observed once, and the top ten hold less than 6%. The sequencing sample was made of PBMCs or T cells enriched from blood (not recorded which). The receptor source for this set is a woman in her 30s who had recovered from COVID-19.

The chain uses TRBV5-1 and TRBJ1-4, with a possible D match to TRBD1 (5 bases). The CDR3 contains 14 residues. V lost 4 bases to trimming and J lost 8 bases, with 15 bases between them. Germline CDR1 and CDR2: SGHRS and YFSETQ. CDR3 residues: CASSRDGREEKLFF. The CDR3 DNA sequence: TGCGCCAGCAGCCGGGACGGGAGGGAGGAAAAACTGTTTTTT. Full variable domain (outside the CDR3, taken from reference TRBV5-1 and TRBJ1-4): KAGVTQTPRYLIKTRGQQVTLSCSPISGHRSVSWYQQTPGQGLQFLFEYFSETQRNKGNFPGRFSGRQFSNSRSEMNVSTLELGDSALYLCASSRDGREEKLFFGSGTQLSVL.

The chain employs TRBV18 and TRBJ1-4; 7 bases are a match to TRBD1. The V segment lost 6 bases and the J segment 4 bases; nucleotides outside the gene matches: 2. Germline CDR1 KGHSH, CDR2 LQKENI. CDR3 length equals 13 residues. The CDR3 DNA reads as TGTGCCAGCTCGGGACAGATTAATGAAAAACTGTTTTTT. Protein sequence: CASSGQINEKLFF.

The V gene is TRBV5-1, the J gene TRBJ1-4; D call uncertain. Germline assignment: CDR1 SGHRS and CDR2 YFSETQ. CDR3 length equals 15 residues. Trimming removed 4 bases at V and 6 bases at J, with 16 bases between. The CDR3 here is CASSADRWEDEKLFF. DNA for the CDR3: TGCGCCAGCAGCGCGGACCGGTGGGAGGATGAAAAACTGTTTTTT.

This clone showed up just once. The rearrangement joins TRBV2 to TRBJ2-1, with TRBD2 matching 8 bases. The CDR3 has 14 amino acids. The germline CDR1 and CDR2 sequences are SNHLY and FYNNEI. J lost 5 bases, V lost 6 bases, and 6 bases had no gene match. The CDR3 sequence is CASRVLAVNNEQFF. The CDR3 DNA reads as TGTGCCAGCAGGGTACTAGCGGTTAACAATGAGCAGTTCTTC.

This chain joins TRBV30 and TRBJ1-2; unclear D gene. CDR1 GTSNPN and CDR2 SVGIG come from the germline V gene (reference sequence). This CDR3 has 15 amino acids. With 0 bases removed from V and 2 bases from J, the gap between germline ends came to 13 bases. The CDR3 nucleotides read TGTGCCTGGAGTGTACGAGGGCTCACGAACTATGGCTACACCTTC. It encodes CAWSVRGLTNYGYTF.

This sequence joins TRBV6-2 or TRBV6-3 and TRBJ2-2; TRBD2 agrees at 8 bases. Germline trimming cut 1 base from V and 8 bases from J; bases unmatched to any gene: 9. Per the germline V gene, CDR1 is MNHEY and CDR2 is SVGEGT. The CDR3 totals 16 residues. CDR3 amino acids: CASSYFGTSFFGELFF. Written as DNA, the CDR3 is TGTGCCAGCAGTTACTTCGGGACTAGTTTTTTTGGGGAGCTGTTTTTT.

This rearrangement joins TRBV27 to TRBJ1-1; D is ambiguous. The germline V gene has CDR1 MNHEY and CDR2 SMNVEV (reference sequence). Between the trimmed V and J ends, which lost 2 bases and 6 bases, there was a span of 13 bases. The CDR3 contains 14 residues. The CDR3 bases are TGTGCCAGCAGTTTAAGCCGGCGGTCCGCTGAAGCTTTCTTT. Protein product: CASSLSRRSAEAFF.

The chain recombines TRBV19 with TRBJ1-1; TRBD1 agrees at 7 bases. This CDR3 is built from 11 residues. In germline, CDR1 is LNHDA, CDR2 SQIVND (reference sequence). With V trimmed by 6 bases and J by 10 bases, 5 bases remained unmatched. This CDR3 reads CASSDRDLAFF. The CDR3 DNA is TGTGCCAGTAGCGACAGGGATTTAGCTTTCTTT.

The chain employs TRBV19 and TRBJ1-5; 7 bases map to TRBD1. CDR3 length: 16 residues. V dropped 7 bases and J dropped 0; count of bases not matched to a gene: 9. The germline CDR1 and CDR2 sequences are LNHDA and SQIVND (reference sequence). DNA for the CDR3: TGTGCCAGTACGGGACAGAACAGTATTAGCAATCAGCCCCAGCATTTT. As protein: CASTGQNSISNQPQHF.

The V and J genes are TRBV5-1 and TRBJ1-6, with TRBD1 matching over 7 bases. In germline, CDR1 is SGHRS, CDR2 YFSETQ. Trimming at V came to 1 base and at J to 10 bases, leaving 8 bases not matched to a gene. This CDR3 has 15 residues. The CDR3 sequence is CASSLSEGAGSPLHF. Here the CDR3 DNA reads TGCGCCAGCAGCTTGTCCGAGGGGGCCGGATCACCCCTCCACTTT.

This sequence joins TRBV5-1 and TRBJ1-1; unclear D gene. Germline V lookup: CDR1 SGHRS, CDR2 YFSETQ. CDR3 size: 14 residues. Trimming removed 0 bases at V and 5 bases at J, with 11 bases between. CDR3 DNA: TGCGCCAGCAGCTTGGCCGGGGAACGGACTGAAGCTTTCTTT. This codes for CASSLAGERTEAFF.

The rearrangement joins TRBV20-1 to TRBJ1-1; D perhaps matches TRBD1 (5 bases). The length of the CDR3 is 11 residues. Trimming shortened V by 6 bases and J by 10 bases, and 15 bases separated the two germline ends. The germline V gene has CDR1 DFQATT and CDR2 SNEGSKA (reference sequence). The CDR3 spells CSARMTEGAFF. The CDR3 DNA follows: TGCAGTGCCAGGATGACAGAAGGAGCTTTCTTT.

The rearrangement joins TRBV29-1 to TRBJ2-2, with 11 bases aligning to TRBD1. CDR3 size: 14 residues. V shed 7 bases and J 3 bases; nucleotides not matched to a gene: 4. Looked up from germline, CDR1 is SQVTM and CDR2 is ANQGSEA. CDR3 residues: CSGGTGGYTGELFF. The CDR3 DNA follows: TGCAGCGGAGGGACAGGGGGGTACACCGGGGAGCTGTTTTTT.

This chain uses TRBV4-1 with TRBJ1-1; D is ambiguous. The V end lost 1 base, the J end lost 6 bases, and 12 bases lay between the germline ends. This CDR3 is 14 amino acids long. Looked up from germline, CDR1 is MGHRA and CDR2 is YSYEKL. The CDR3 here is CASSQVAGYAEAFF. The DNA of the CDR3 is TGCGCCAGCAGCCAAGTCGCGGGTTACGCTGAAGCTTTCTTT.

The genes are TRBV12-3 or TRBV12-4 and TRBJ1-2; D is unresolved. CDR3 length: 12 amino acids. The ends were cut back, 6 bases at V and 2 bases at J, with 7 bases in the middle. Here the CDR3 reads CASRGPNYGYTF. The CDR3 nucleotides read TGTGCCAGCAGGGGCCCCAACTATGGCTACACCTTC.

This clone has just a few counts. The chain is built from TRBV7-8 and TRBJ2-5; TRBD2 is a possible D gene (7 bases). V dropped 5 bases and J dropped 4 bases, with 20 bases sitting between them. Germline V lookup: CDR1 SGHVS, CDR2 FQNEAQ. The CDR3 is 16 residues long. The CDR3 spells CASSLRGGGAGETQYF. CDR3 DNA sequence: TGTGCCAGCAGCCTAAGAGGAGGGGGGGCTGGAGAGACCCAGTACTTC.

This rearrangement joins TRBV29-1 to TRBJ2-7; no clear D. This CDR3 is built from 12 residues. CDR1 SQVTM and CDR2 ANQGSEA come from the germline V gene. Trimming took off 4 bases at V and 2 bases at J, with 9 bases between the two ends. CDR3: CSVGSYTYEQYF. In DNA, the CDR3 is TGCAGCGTTGGGAGTTACACCTACGAGCAGTACTTC.

Written as DNA, the CDR3 is TGTGCCAGCAGCCGTTTAGAGGGGGATGACACTGAAGCTTTCTTT. Translating gives CASSRLEGDDTEAFF. This chain links TRBV3-1 (or the pseudogene TRBV3-2) with TRBJ1-1; perhaps TRBD1 as D (6 bases). This CDR3 is built from 15 residues. Germline V lookup: CDR1 LGHDT, CDR2 YNNKEL (reference sequence). V was clipped by 4 bases and J by 3 bases, with 15 bases between them.

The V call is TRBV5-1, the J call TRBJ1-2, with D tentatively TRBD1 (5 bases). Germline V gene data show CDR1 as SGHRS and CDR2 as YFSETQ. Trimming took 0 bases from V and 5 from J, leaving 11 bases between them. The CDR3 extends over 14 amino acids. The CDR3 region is CASSLGIGEYGYTF. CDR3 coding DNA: TGCGCCAGCAGCTTGGGCATAGGGGAATATGGCTACACCTTC.

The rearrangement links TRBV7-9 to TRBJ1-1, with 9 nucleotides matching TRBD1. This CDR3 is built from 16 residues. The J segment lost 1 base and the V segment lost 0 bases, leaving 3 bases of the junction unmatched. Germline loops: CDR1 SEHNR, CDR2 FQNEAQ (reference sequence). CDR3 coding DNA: TGTGCCAGCAGCTTAGCCTGGGACAGGGAGAACACTGAAGCTTTCTTT. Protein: CASSLAWDRENTEAFF.